The 30 T cell receptor beta chains given below trace back to one sample, sequenced in a study of T-cell memory formation after mild COVID-19. One entry per CDR3 protein, called by TCRdb with MiXCR from the 5' RACE reads. The sample lists fewer than 600,000 distinct CDR3 sequences, about 20% seen once, with 7% to 9% in the top ten. Specimen: PBMCs or a T cell subset sorted from them (not recorded which). These receptors were collected from an adult woman who had mild COVID-19 (a few samples of this study predate the infection). Cell type and time point are not known.

The chain couples TRBV20-1 to TRBJ2-1, with a tentative D call TRBD1 (5 bases). Trimming pared 2 bases from V and 3 bases from J, leaving 17 bases between. This CDR3 is 16 amino acids long. The germline V gene has CDR1 DFQATT and CDR2 SNEGSKA (reference sequence). The CDR3 DNA sequence: TGCAGTGCTAGACCCACAGGTGGGCAAGTCTACAATGAGCAGTTCTTC. Residues: CSARPTGGQVYNEQFF.

The V gene is TRBV18, the J gene TRBJ1-1, with no clear D. The CDR3 consists of 13 residues. V lost 3 bases and J 7 bases, leaving 12 bases between the germline ends. Germline V gene data show CDR1 as KGHSH and CDR2 as LQKENI. CDR3 in DNA: TGTGCCAGCTCACCCGGGTGGCCCCATGAAGCTTTCTTT. It translates to CASSPGWPHEAFF.

This clonotype showed up just a few times. CDR3: CASSTGGAGGLGNEQFF. CDR3 nucleotide sequence: TGTGCCAGCAGTACCGGTGGGGCCGGTGGGCTAGGCAATGAGCAGTTCTTC. V is TRBV27 and J is TRBJ2-1, with D possibly TRBD1 on 5 matching bases. Trimming cost V 5 bases and J 6 bases, with 23 bases left between them. From germline, CDR1 is MNHEY and CDR2 SMNVEV (reference sequence). The CDR3 has 17 residues.

This clonotype was seen a single time. This chain joins TRBV9 and TRBJ1-3; D gene ambiguous. V shed 0 bases and J shed 0 bases, with 10 bases lying between them. This CDR3 has 16 amino acids. CDR1 and CDR2 (germline): SGDLS, YYNGEE. CDR3 residues: CASSVAGSNSGNTIYF. In nucleotides, the CDR3 is TGTGCCAGCAGCGTAGCGGGCAGCAACTCTGGAAACACCATATATTTT.

This CDR3 reads CASTLTRGGTEAFF. CDR3 DNA: TGTGCCAGCACCCTAACTCGGGGCGGCACTGAAGCTTTCTTT. The chain links TRBV7-6 to TRBJ1-1; possible D gene TRBD1, 5 bases. This CDR3 has 14 amino acids. The V and J ends lost 7 bases and 4 bases respectively, with 16 bases between them. The germline V gene encodes CDR1 SGHVS and CDR2 FNYEAQ.

This CDR3 is CASSGDTLTYGYTF. The CDR3 DNA sequence: TGTGCCAGCAGCGGCGACACCCTGACGTATGGCTACACCTTC. V gene TRBV5-5 combines with J gene TRBJ1-2, with unresolved D. In germline, CDR1 is SGHKS, CDR2 YYEKEE (reference sequence). CDR3 size: 14 residues. V was pared by 4 bases and J by 5 bases, with 15 bases between. Using reference TRBV5-5 and TRBJ1-2 for the parts outside the CDR3, the full variable domain is DAGVTQSPTHLIKTRGQQVTLRCSPISGHKSVSWYQQVLGQGPQFIFQYYEKEERGRGNFPDRFSARQFPNYSSELNVNALLLGDSALYLCASSGDTLTYGYTFGSGTRLTVV.

The CDR3 here is CASSPWRSSYNEQFF. DNA for the CDR3: TGTGCCAGCAGCCCTTGGCGGAGCTCCTACAATGAGCAGTTCTTC. The V call is TRBV7-9, the J call TRBJ2-1, with unresolved D. From germline, CDR1 is SEHNR and CDR2 FQNEAQ (reference sequence). The CDR3 consists of 15 residues. Trimming removed 5 bases at V and 0 bases at J, with 11 bases between.

Only one count was recorded for this clonotype. This chain connects TRBV7-8 to TRBJ2-1; no reliable D call. The CDR3 sequence is 12 residues long. Between the trimmed V and J ends, which lost 5 bases and 7 bases, there was a span of 9 bases. Germline V gene lookup returns CDR1 SGHVS and CDR2 FQNEAQ. CDR3 sequence: CASSKQRNEQFF. CDR3 nucleotides: TGTGCCAGCAGCAAACAAAGGAATGAGCAGTTCTTC.

The rearrangement uses TRBV20-1 and TRBJ2-7; D is possibly TRBD2 (7 bases). V was cut by 7 bases and J by 5 bases, with 18 bases left in between. This CDR3 is 13 amino acids long. The germline V gene encodes CDR1 DFQATT and CDR2 SNEGSKA (reference sequence). CDR3 sequence (DNA): TGCAGTGTGGGAGGGGGGGAACGGAACGAGCAGTACTTC. As protein: CSVGGGERNEQYF.

J is TRBJ2-5 and V is TRBV27, with 9 bases identical to TRBD2. CDR1 MNHEY and CDR2 SMNVEV come from the germline V gene (reference sequence). V was clipped by 6 bases and J by 5 bases; unmatched bases: 10. This CDR3 is 15 amino acids long. CDR3 region: CASSPIAGDGETQYF. CDR3 nucleotides: TGTGCCAGCAGCCCTATAGCGGGAGACGGGGAGACCCAGTACTTC.

The chain carries TRBV12-3 or TRBV12-4 and TRBJ1-2, with D perhaps TRBD1 (6 bases). There are 14 residues in the CDR3. V lost 7 bases, J lost 3 bases, and 15 bases lay in between. The chain's CDR3 is CASTPDRKYYGYTF. In DNA, the CDR3 is TGTGCCAGCACCCCGGACAGAAAATACTATGGCTACACCTTC.

This clonotype was detected many times. The chain combines TRBV7-8 with TRBJ2-4; no firm D call. This CDR3 comprises 16 residues. Germline V gives CDR1 SGHVS, CDR2 FQNEAQ. V was pared by 4 bases and J by 9 bases, with 22 bases between. Written as DNA, the CDR3 is TGTGCCAGCAGCTCCGAACTGGGCCCTTCGGGTGGCATTCAGTACTTC. It codes for CASSSELGPSGGIQYF.

The CDR3 reads CASRRLAGSSATDTQYF. CDR3 bases: TGTGCCAGCAGGAGACTAGCGGGGAGCTCCGCCACAGATACGCAGTATTTT. This chain joins TRBV6-1 and TRBJ2-3; TRBD2 aligns across 11 bases. V lost 6 bases and J lost 2; bases outside the gene matches: 10. Germline V gene sequence: CDR1 MNHNS, CDR2 SASEGT. CDR3 length: 17 amino acids.

The V call is TRBV3-1, the J call TRBJ1-2, with 8 bases that match TRBD1. The V gene's germline CDR1 is LGHDT and CDR2 YNNKEL (reference sequence). This CDR3 comprises 16 residues. The V segment lost 5 bases and the J segment 4 bases; nucleotides outside the gene matches: 12. The DNA for the CDR3 is TGTGCCAGCAGCTATGGCAGGGGGCTCCCCCGCTATGGCTACACCTTC. Translating it yields CASSYGRGLPRYGYTF.

The chain links TRBV12-3 or TRBV12-4 to TRBJ2-7, with 8 bases lining up with TRBD1. This CDR3 is 13 amino acids long. The ends lost 4 bases at V and 5 bases at J; junction bases unmatched: 4. The CDR3 spells CASSYGQGNEQYF. CDR3 nucleotides: TGTGCCAGCAGTTACGGACAGGGAAACGAGCAGTACTTC.

This clonotype was seen ten or more times. The chain couples TRBV5-1 to TRBJ2-1, with a possible D match to TRBD1 (6 bases). This CDR3 region has 13 residues. Trimming removed 0 bases at V and 6 bases at J, with 7 bases between. CDR1 and CDR2 (germline): SGHRS, YFSETQ. The CDR3 DNA reads TGCGCCAGCAGCTTGGTAGGGGGCAATGAGCAGTTCTTC. Translating it yields CASSLVGGNEQFF.

Only one count was recorded for this clonotype. The chain is built from TRBV18 and TRBJ2-3, with D perhaps TRBD2 (6 bases). CDR1 is KGHSH, CDR2 LQKENI, per germline. There are 15 residues in the CDR3. The V gene lost 3 bases and the J gene lost 2 bases, with 12 bases spanning the gap. This chain's CDR3 is CASSPIQRVTDTQYF. The CDR3 nucleotides are TGTGCCAGCTCACCTATTCAGCGGGTCACAGATACGCAGTATTTT.

The sample holds a few counts of this clonotype. V usage is TRBV5-8 and J usage is TRBJ1-1; D gene ambiguous. The length of the CDR3 is 17 residues. Germline values: CDR1 SGHTS, CDR2 YDEGEE. Deletions cut 0 bases from V and 5 bases from J, with 20 bases between. The CDR3 nucleotides are TGTGCCAGCAGCTTGGCCACGGGGAGGGAGGCAAGGACTGAAGCTTTCTTT. Translating it yields CASSLATGREARTEAFF.

V and J are TRBV6-5 and TRBJ1-1; D unresolved. In germline, CDR1 is MNHEY, CDR2 SVGAGI. The V and J ends lost 2 bases and 7 bases respectively, with 11 bases between them. This CDR3 has 13 amino acids. The CDR3 DNA sequence: TGTGCCAGCAGTTACGCTTGGGCAGGTGAAGCTTTCTTT. It specifies CASSYAWAGEAFF.

CDR3 DNA: TGTGCCAGCAGTTACGGGGGGCGCGGCGTCCCTGAAGCTTTCTTT. It encodes CASSYGGRGVPEAFF. The chain couples TRBV27 to TRBJ1-1; TRBD1 might be the D (6 bases). This CDR3 is built from 15 residues. Germline assignment: CDR1 MNHEY and CDR2 SMNVEV (reference sequence). Between the trimmed V and J ends, which lost 4 bases and 6 bases, there was a span of 18 bases.

This clonotype has a handful of counts. V is TRBV7-2 and J is TRBJ2-3; tentatively, D is TRBD1 or TRBD2 (7 bases each). Trimming left V 4 bases short and J 3 bases short, with 17 bases between. The CDR3 is 16 residues long. The V gene's germline CDR1 is SGHTA and CDR2 FQGNSA. This chain's CDR3 is CASSYQGGRVTDTQYF. CDR3 nucleotide sequence: TGTGCCAGCAGCTACCAGGGGGGGCGAGTTACAGATACGCAGTATTTT.

This clonotype came up a few times. The J gene is TRBJ1-5, the V gene TRBV6-1; the D gene is possibly TRBD1 (5 bases). Trimming shortened V by 3 bases and J by 6 bases, and 12 bases separated the two germline ends. Germline CDR1 is MNHNS and CDR2 is SASEGT. This CDR3 has 14 amino acids. CDR3 coding DNA: TGTGCCAGCAGTGATACCCAGGGCGTTCAGCCCCAGCATTTT. Amino acids: CASSDTQGVQPQHF.

This clonotype turned up a few times. The chain combines TRBV3-1 with TRBJ2-1, with 12 positions matching TRBD2. The CDR3 is 15 amino acids. Germline V lookup: CDR1 LGHDT, CDR2 YNNKEL (reference sequence). Germline trimming cut 2 bases from V and 12 bases from J; bases unmatched to any gene: 8. CDR3 nucleotides: TGTGCCAGCAGCCAAAGAAGGATGACTAGCGGGGGGCAGTTCTTC. Residues: CASSQRRMTSGGQFF.

The rearrangement joins TRBV9 to TRBJ2-1, with 9 bases aligning to TRBD2. Germline V CDR1 and CDR2: SGDLS, YYNGEE. The trim removed 1 base at V and 5 bases at J, leaving 4 bases unmatched. This CDR3 has 15 amino acids. The CDR3 is CASSVQAGGNNEQFF. DNA for the CDR3: TGTGCCAGCAGCGTACAAGCGGGGGGCAACAATGAGCAGTTCTTC.

This rearrangement joins TRBV4-3 to TRBJ2-5, with D unresolved. This CDR3 comprises 13 residues. V gave up 1 base and J gave up 6 bases, with 9 bases separating them. Germline V gene lookup returns CDR1 LGHNA and CDR2 YSLEER. CDR3 loop: CASSQGSRQTQYF. The CDR3 nucleotides read TGCGCCAGCAGCCAAGGAAGCAGGCAGACCCAGTACTTC.

The chain uses TRBV29-1 and TRBJ2-7; D is perhaps TRBD1 (6 bases). Germline V gene sequence: CDR1 SQVTM, CDR2 ANQGSEA. The ends were cut back, 3 bases at V and 0 bases at J, with 15 bases in the middle. This CDR3 comprises 15 residues. The CDR3 DNA sequence: TGCAGCGTTGAGGCGGCAGGGGTATCCTCCTACGAGCAGTACTTC. Translated: CSVEAAGVSSYEQYF.

The table lists this clonotype with a few counts. This sequence joins TRBV10-3 and TRBJ1-1; D gene unclear. V lost 0 bases, J lost 5 bases, and 13 bases lay in between. CDR1 is ENHRY, CDR2 SYGVKD, per germline. There are 15 residues in the CDR3. Written as DNA, the CDR3 is TGTGCCATCAGTGAGTCGAAGTGGGGAAGAACTGAAGCTTTCTTT. The encoded protein is CAISESKWGRTEAFF.

Many counts were recorded for this clonotype. The V call is TRBV4-3, the J call TRBJ1-2; 7 positions agree with TRBD1. Germline CDR1 and CDR2: LGHNA and YSLEER. The CDR3 consists of 15 residues. After removal of 1 base from V and 1 base from J, the junction contained 3 bases not matched to a gene. The CDR3 here is CASSQGQGSNYGYTF. CDR3 bases: TGCGCCAGCAGCCAAGGACAGGGAAGTAACTATGGCTACACCTTC.

Of note for this clonotype: The DNA is left out, because the CDR3 cannot be placed on it with certainty; the CDR3 is given as TCRdb lists it. The chain employs TRBV7-2 and TRBJ2-2; the tabulated D call, TRBD2, remains unverified against the DNA. CDR1 SGHTA and CDR2 FQGNSA come from the germline V gene. Termini included, the CDR3 measures 14 amino acids. This chain's CDR3 is CASSSRRRKGSCFF.

This clonotype has only a few counts. The J gene is TRBJ1-1, the V gene TRBV27; no reliable D call. With 1 base removed from V and 1 base from J, the gap between germline ends came to 4 bases. CDR3 length: 13 amino acids. Per germline, CDR1 MNHEY and CDR2 SMNVEV (reference sequence). The CDR3 here is CASSLYRNTEAFF. The CDR3 DNA reads TGTGCCAGCAGTTTATACAGGAACACTGAAGCTTTCTTT.